Each of the 17 T cell receptor beta chains below was sequenced from the same sample in a study of low-dose radiotherapy and immunotherapy resistance in tumors. Alpha- and beta-chain coverage of first-strand cDNA came from TRAV- and TRBV-specific primers. TCR amplification ran 15 to 25 PCR cycles using constant-region and V-primer adapter primers. TCRdb reprocessed the reads with MiXCR, giving one entry per CDR3 protein. The sample holds some 16,000 distinct CDR3 sequences, 70% to 80% seen once. These receptors originate from a human donor with advanced metastatic prostate, ovarian, gallbladder or colorectal cancer (not recorded which). This table probably holds off-target reads from a library built for another chain.

The chain recombines TRBV15 with TRBJ1-2, with TRBD1 as a possible D gene (5 bases). Germline CDR1 LNHNV, CDR2 YYDKDF (reference sequence). The CDR3 is made up of 17 amino acids. The ends were cut back, 3 bases at V and 0 bases at J, with 17 bases in the middle. The CDR3 is CATSRDQGGFSNYGYTF. In DNA, the CDR3 is TGTGCCACCAGCAGGGATCAGGGAGGTTTCTCTAACTATGGCTACACCTTC.

The chain recombines TRBV11-3 with TRBJ2-2, with D unclear. This CDR3 contains 12 residues. Trimming took off 5 bases at V and 5 bases at J, with 6 bases between the two ends. CDR1 is SGHNT and CDR2 is YENEEA in the germline V gene. The CDR3 DNA follows: TGTGCCAGCAGCCCCCGAACCGGGGAGCTGTTTTTT. It encodes CASSPRTGELFF. Full variable domain (rest looked up from reference TRBV11-3 and TRBJ2-2): EAGVVQSPRYKIIEKKQPVAFWCNPISGHNTLYWYLQNLGQGPELLIRYENEEAVDDSQLPKDRFSAERLKGVDSTLKIQPAELGDSAVYLCASSPRTGELFFGEGSRLTVL.

The chain is built from TRBV4-3 and TRBJ1-1; no definite D call. Trimming stripped 1 base from V and 1 base from J, with 10 bases between. Germline CDR1 LGHNA, CDR2 YSLEER. This CDR3 spans 15 amino acids. The CDR3 spells CASSQGAAANTEAFF. CDR3 bases: TGCGCCAGCAGCCAAGGCGCGGCGGCGAACACTGAAGCTTTCTTT.

In its sample, this clonotype was seen once. This sequence joins TRBV28 and TRBJ1-1; no reliable D call. Deletions cut 7 bases from V and 0 bases from J, with 12 bases between. Per the germline V gene, CDR1 is MDHEN and CDR2 is SYDVKM. The CDR3 has 14 amino acids. CDR3 protein: CASTLGGLNTEAFF. CDR3 nucleotides: TGTGCCAGCACCTTGGGAGGATTGAACACTGAAGCTTTCTTT.

A few counts support this clonotype. The chain joins TRBV11-1 to TRBJ1-1, with no clear D. Germline V gene data show CDR1 as SGHAT and CDR2 as FQDESV (reference sequence). V dropped 1 base and J dropped 0 bases, with 3 bases sitting between them. The CDR3 is made up of 13 amino acids. The DNA for the CDR3 is TGTGCCAGCAGCTTAGGACTGAACACTGAAGCTTTCTTT. Protein product: CASSLGLNTEAFF.

This clonotype was detected a few times. J is TRBJ2-1 and V is TRBV2; D may be TRBD2 (5 bases). Germline CDR1 and CDR2: SNHLY and FYNNEI. CDR3 size: 16 residues. The V gene lost 6 bases and the J gene lost 3 bases, with 18 bases spanning the gap. CDR3 residues: CASSPQGLAVYNEQFF. In nucleotides, the CDR3 is TGTGCCAGCAGCCCCCAAGGTCTAGCAGTCTACAATGAGCAGTTCTTC.

The chain combines TRBV29-1 with TRBJ2-1, with D tentatively TRBD1 (6 bases). CDR1 is SQVTM and CDR2 is ANQGSEA in the germline V gene. V gave up 2 bases and J gave up 5 bases, with 16 bases separating them. The CDR3 covers 15 residues. Written as DNA, the CDR3 is TGCAGCGTTGAATATCTTTTCGCAGGGGACAATGAGCAGTTCTTC. The encoded protein is CSVEYLFAGDNEQFF.

The chain is built from TRBV5-1 and TRBJ2-5; 7 bases fit TRBD2. The CDR3 has 14 residues. Germline CDR1 and CDR2: SGHRS and YFSETQ. J gave up 1 base and V 5 bases, and 5 bases lay outside the gene matches. CDR3 sequence (DNA): TGCGCCAGCAGGGTTGCGGGAGTCCAAGAGACCCAGTACTTC. It specifies CASRVAGVQETQYF.

The chain is built from TRBV2 and TRBJ2-6, with 7 bases aligning to TRBD1. Germline trimming cut 6 bases from V and 0 bases from J; bases unmatched to any gene: 11. Per the germline V gene, CDR1 is SNHLY and CDR2 is FYNNEI. The CDR3 runs 18 residues. The CDR3 protein is CASSDRVGLLSGANVLTF. CDR3 DNA sequence: TGTGCCAGCAGCGACAGGGTCGGATTACTCTCTGGGGCCAACGTCCTGACTTTC. The variable domain in full, with the rest retrieved from reference TRBV2 and TRBJ2-6, is EPEVTQTPSHQVTQMGQEVILRCVPISNHLYFYWYRQILGQKVEFLVSFYNNEISEKSEIFDDQFSVERPDGSNFTLKIRSTKLEDSAMYFCASSDRVGLLSGANVLTFGAGSRLTVL.

The V call is TRBV6-2 or TRBV6-3, the J call TRBJ2-5; no reliable D call. CDR1 is MNHEY, CDR2 SVGEGT, per germline. The V end lost 7 bases, the J end lost 4 bases, and 10 bases lay between the germline ends. CDR3 length: 12 amino acids. CDR3 sequence reads: CASTSSSETQYF. The CDR3 DNA follows: TGTGCCAGCACCAGTTCTTCAGAGACCCAGTACTTC.

The genes are TRBV2 and TRBJ2-4; D unclear. In germline, CDR1 is SNHLY, CDR2 FYNNEI. The V and J ends lost 6 bases and 8 bases respectively, with 8 bases between them. The CDR3 runs 11 residues. CDR3 DNA: TGTGCCAGCAGCGCCCGGGACATTCAGTACTTC. This encodes CASSARDIQYF. The full variable domain, rest sourced from reference TRBV2 and TRBJ2-4, is EPEVTQTPSHQVTQMGQEVILRCVPISNHLYFYWYRQILGQKVEFLVSFYNNEISEKSEIFDDQFSVERPDGSNFTLKIRSTKLEDSAMYFCASSARDIQYFGAGTRLSVL.

This sequence joins TRBV5-1 and TRBJ2-6; 8 positions match TRBD1. The CDR3 runs to 17 residues. The trim removed 0 bases at V and 0 bases at J, leaving 2 bases unmatched. Germline-derived CDR1 and CDR2 are SGHRS and YFSETQ. This CDR3 reads CASSLGQGSSGANVLTF. For the CDR3, the DNA is TGCGCCAGCAGCTTGGGACAGGGGAGCTCTGGGGCCAACGTCCTGACTTTC.

The chain uses TRBV10-3 and TRBJ1-2, with a possible D match to TRBD1 (5 bases). Trimming removed 2 bases from V and 8 bases from J, with 15 bases in between. CDR1 is ENHRY and CDR2 is SYGVKD in the germline V gene. The CDR3 runs to 14 residues. CDR3 protein: CAISETTDREGYTF. The CDR3 nucleotides are TGTGCCATCAGTGAGACGACAGATCGAGAAGGCTACACCTTC.

A single count supports this clonotype. The V and J genes are TRBV5-8 and TRBJ2-7; tentatively, D is TRBD1 (6 bases). Germline V gives CDR1 SGHTS, CDR2 YDEGEE. CDR3 length: 12 residues. Trimming shortened V by 5 bases and J by 12 bases, and 18 bases separated the two germline ends. In nucleotides, the CDR3 is TGTGCCAGCAGGGCAGGGGCGTATAGTGGGTACTTC. As protein: CASRAGAYSGYF. The full variable domain, in which reference TRBV5-8 and TRBJ2-7 provide the parts outside the CDR3, is EAGVTQSPTHLIKTRGQQATLRCSPISGHTSVYWYQQALGLGLQFLLWYDEGEERNRGNFPPRFSGRQFPNYSSELNVNALELEDSALYLCASRAGAYSGYFGPGTRLTVT.

This sequence joins TRBV4-2 and TRBJ1-1; D ambiguous. V was pared by 5 bases and J by 6 bases, with 7 bases between. The CDR3 loop spans 11 amino acids. Germline V gene sequence: CDR1 LGHNA, CDR2 YNFKEQ. CDR3 sequence: CASSYHAEAFF. CDR3 in DNA: TGTGCCAGCAGCTACCACGCTGAAGCTTTCTTT.

The rearrangement uses TRBV18 and TRBJ2-1; D is unclear. The CDR3 is made up of 11 amino acids. V lost 2 bases and J 6 bases, leaving 2 bases between the germline ends. Germline V lookup: CDR1 KGHSH, CDR2 LQKENI. The CDR3, as DNA: TGTGCCAGCTCACCAATCAATGAGCAGTTCTTC. This sequence encodes CASSPINEQFF.

V gene TRBV5-1 combines with J gene TRBJ2-4; D unresolved. Germline-derived CDR1 and CDR2 are SGHRS and YFSETQ. With 0 bases removed from V and 9 bases from J, the gap between germline ends came to 13 bases. The CDR3 is made up of 14 amino acids. The CDR3 region is CASSLDDRDSIQYF. Written as DNA, the CDR3 is TGCGCCAGCAGCTTGGACGATAGGGATAGCATTCAGTACTTC.